These 18 T cell receptor beta chains were sequenced from one sample in a study of Graves' ophthalmopathy and Graves' hyperthyroidism. TCR beta CDR3 regions were amplified from RNA transcripts. Second-round multiplex PCR came after first-round RT-PCR with HTBI primers. TCRdb reprocessed the multiplex PCR reads with MiXCR, giving one entry per CDR3 protein. The sample consists of about 210,000 distinct CDR3 sequences, 25% to 30% of them appearing once. The sample was peripheral blood. The receptors shown here come from a man aged 45-65 years with Graves' ophthalmopathy.

The V and J genes are TRBV20-1 and TRBJ2-5; 11 positions agree with TRBD2. Per germline, CDR1 DFQATT and CDR2 SNEGSKA (reference sequence). The J segment lost 0 bases and the V segment lost 3 bases, leaving 3 bases of the junction unmatched. The CDR3 is made up of 15 amino acids. This CDR3 reads CSARTSGTDQETQYF. In DNA, the CDR3 is TGCAGTGCTAGGACTAGCGGGACCGACCAAGAGACCCAGTACTTC.

This clonotype was recorded at least ten times. V is TRBV3-1 and J is TRBJ2-7; the D gene is possibly TRBD1 (9 bases). Trimming pared 1 base from V and 3 bases from J, leaving 19 bases between. CDR3 length: 17 residues. CDR1 LGHDT and CDR2 YNNKEL come from the germline V gene (reference sequence). The chain's CDR3 is CASSQAGGTGYFYEQYF. The DNA for the CDR3 is TGTGCCAGCAGCCAAGCGGGAGGGACAGGGTATTTCTACGAGCAGTACTTC.

This clonotype was found many times. V gene TRBV7-8 combines with J gene TRBJ2-5; D ambiguous. Germline V gene data show CDR1 as SGHVS and CDR2 as FQNEAQ. With 0 bases removed from V and 9 bases from J, the gap between germline ends came to 20 bases. The CDR3 has 16 amino acids. CDR3 sequence: CASSLAPGTSGRAQYF. The CDR3 coding sequence is TGTGCCAGCAGCTTAGCTCCGGGCACCTCGGGTAGGGCCCAGTACTTC.

The chain couples TRBV13 to TRBJ2-5, with 7 bases fitting TRBD1. Losses at the gene ends were 5 bases for V and 4 bases for J; bases not matched to a gene: 10. The germline CDR1 and CDR2 sequences are PRHDT and FYEKMQ (reference sequence). The CDR3 runs 15 residues. CDR3 sequence: CASSPLPRGSETQYF. DNA for the CDR3: TGTGCCAGCAGCCCACTCCCCAGGGGGTCAGAGACCCAGTACTTC.

This sequence joins TRBV6-2 or TRBV6-3 and TRBJ2-7; 10 positions match TRBD1. Germline V gene sequence: CDR1 MNHEY, CDR2 SVGEGT. J gave up 6 bases and V 6 bases, and 11 bases lay outside the gene matches. The CDR3 sequence is 15 residues long. CDR3: CASREPGQGFLEQYF. The CDR3 nucleotides read TGTGCCAGCAGAGAACCGGGACAGGGGTTCCTCGAGCAGTACTTC.

V is TRBV7-8 and J is TRBJ2-5; the match to TRBD2 covers 12 bases. CDR1 is SGHVS, CDR2 FQNEAQ, per germline. The V gene end was trimmed by 7 bases and the J gene end by 4 bases; junction bases not matched to a gene: 10. The CDR3 length is 16 residues. The CDR3 bases are TGTGCCAGCACCTGGCCTAGCGGGAGGGCCAGAGAGACCCAGTACTTC. This codes for CASTWPSGRARETQYF.

The chain employs TRBV27 and TRBJ1-2; D possibly corresponds to TRBD1 (5 bases). Trimming took off 8 bases at V and 8 bases at J, with 18 bases between the two ends. The CDR3 runs 13 residues. CDR1 is MNHEY, CDR2 SMNVEV, per germline (reference sequence). CDR3 residues: CASSLGRGHGYTF. CDR3 nucleotide sequence: TGTGCCAGCTCCCTCGGGAGGGGTCACGGCTACACCTTC.

This sequence joins TRBV12-3 or TRBV12-4 and TRBJ2-4; TRBD2 matches 14 bases. This CDR3 region has 18 residues. Unmatched junction bases numbered 9, after V lost 6 bases and J lost 2 bases. CDR3 sequence (DNA): TGTGCCAGCAGAGGACTAGCGGGAGGCCCGGCACCCAAAAACATTCAGTACTTC. The encoded protein is CASRGLAGGPAPKNIQYF.

This clonotype was counted only a few times. The CDR3 reads CASNDPQVLEPQHF. In nucleotides, the CDR3 is TGTGCCAGCAATGATCCCCAGGTTTTGGAGCCCCAGCATTTT. This chain links TRBV28 with TRBJ1-5; D is unclear. Germline V lookup: CDR1 MDHEN, CDR2 SYDVKM. The CDR3 extends over 14 amino acids. The V end lost 7 bases, the J end lost 8 bases, and 18 bases lay between the germline ends.

This clonotype is a singleton in its sample. One end of the junction varies from germline; a read error may be responsible. The chain couples TRBV12-3 or TRBV12-4 to TRBJ2-7; 13 positions agree with TRBD2. The CDR3 is 15 residues long. DNA for the CDR3: TGTGCCAGCATCCGGACTAGCGGGAGTAACAACGAACAGTACTTC. Its translation: CASIRTSGSNNEQYF.

This clonotype was detected many times. The chain recombines TRBV7-2 with TRBJ1-3; D is perhaps TRBD1 (5 bases). The CDR3 length is 16 residues. V lost 0 bases, J lost 2 bases, and 11 bases lay in between. From germline, CDR1 is SGHTA and CDR2 FQGNSA. DNA for the CDR3: TGTGCCAGCAGCTTAGCGTTTGGGACCGCTGGAAACACCATATATTTT. Protein sequence: CASSLAFGTAGNTIYF.

This clonotype showed up many times. The V gene is TRBV29-1, the J gene TRBJ2-5; TRBD2 agrees at 10 bases. Unmatched junction bases numbered 9, after V lost 4 bases and J lost 1 base. This CDR3 has 16 amino acids. Germline CDR1 and CDR2: SQVTM and ANQGSEA. CDR3 nucleotide sequence: TGCAGCGTTGTCATTTTTCTAGCGGGAGTCCAAGAGACCCAGTACTTC. Encoded protein: CSVVIFLAGVQETQYF.

In its sample, this clonotype was seen many times. The CDR3 DNA reads as TGTGCCAGCTCACCTGAGGCTTCCTCCTACGAGCAGTACTTC. Its protein product is CASSPEASSYEQYF. This chain connects TRBV18 to TRBJ2-7, with D unclear. Trimming pared 3 bases from V and 0 bases from J, leaving 9 bases between. The CDR3 totals 14 residues. Looked up from germline, CDR1 is KGHSH and CDR2 is LQKENI. The full variable domain, rest sourced from reference TRBV18 and TRBJ2-7, is NAGVMQNPRHLVRRRGQEARLRCSPMKGHSHVYWYRQLPEEGLKFMVYLQKENIIDESGMPKERFSAEFPKEGPSILRIQQVVRGDSAAYFCASSPEASSYEQYFGPGTRLTVT.

This sequence joins TRBV27 and TRBJ2-7; D might be TRBD1 (5 bases). There are 14 residues in the CDR3. With 2 bases removed from V and 4 bases from J, the gap between germline ends came to 12 bases. Germline V CDR1 and CDR2: MNHEY, SMNVEV (reference sequence). In nucleotides, the CDR3 is TGTGCCAGCAGTTTAAGGGGCAGAGCTTACGAGCAGTACTTC. Translation: CASSLRGRAYEQYF.

At least ten counts were recorded for this clonotype. The V and J genes are TRBV19 and TRBJ2-7; 8 positions agree with TRBD2. The CDR3 extends over 15 amino acids. The germline V gene encodes CDR1 LNHDA and CDR2 SQIVND (reference sequence). V dropped 4 bases and J dropped 6; count of bases not matched to a gene: 11. CDR3 in DNA: TGTGCCAGTAGTACGTCCGAGGGACTAGTTCTCGAGCAGTACTTC. It specifies CASSTSEGLVLEQYF.

This clonotype was counted a single time. The chain joins TRBV27 to TRBJ2-5; tentatively, D is TRBD2 (5 bases). Germline CDR1 and CDR2: MNHEY and SMNVEV (reference sequence). The CDR3 runs to 14 residues. Trimming removed 8 bases from V and 3 bases from J, with 16 bases in between. This chain's CDR3 is CASGPRGGEETQYF. CDR3 DNA sequence: TGTGCCAGCGGGCCCCGGGGTGGAGAAGAGACCCAGTACTTC.

This clonotype was observed a single time. This chain uses TRBV6-2 or TRBV6-3 with TRBJ2-5, with 9 bases fitting TRBD1. CDR3 length: 15 residues. The V gene's germline CDR1 is MNHEY and CDR2 SVGEGT. J lost 2 bases, V lost 5 bases, and 6 bases had no gene match. The CDR3 is CASSRTGVPQETQYF. The CDR3 region has the DNA TGTGCCAGCAGTAGGACAGGGGTTCCGCAAGAGACCCAGTACTTC.

The table lists this clonotype with many counts. The chain is built from TRBV19 and TRBJ2-2; TRBD2 is a possible D gene (6 bases). Germline V gives CDR1 LNHDA, CDR2 SQIVND (reference sequence). V dropped 5 bases and J dropped 5 bases, with 12 bases sitting between them. This CDR3 is built from 14 residues. In DNA form, the CDR3 reads TGTGCCAGTAGTGAGGAGGGTTGGACCGGGGAGCTGTTTTTT. This translates into CASSEEGWTGELFF. The full variable domain, rest sourced from reference TRBV19 and TRBJ2-2, is DGGITQSPKYLFRKEGQNVTLSCEQNLNHDAMYWYRQDPGQGLRLIYYSQIVNDFQKGDIAEGYSVSREKKESFPLTVTSAQKNPTAFYLCASSEEGWTGELFFGEGSRLTVL.